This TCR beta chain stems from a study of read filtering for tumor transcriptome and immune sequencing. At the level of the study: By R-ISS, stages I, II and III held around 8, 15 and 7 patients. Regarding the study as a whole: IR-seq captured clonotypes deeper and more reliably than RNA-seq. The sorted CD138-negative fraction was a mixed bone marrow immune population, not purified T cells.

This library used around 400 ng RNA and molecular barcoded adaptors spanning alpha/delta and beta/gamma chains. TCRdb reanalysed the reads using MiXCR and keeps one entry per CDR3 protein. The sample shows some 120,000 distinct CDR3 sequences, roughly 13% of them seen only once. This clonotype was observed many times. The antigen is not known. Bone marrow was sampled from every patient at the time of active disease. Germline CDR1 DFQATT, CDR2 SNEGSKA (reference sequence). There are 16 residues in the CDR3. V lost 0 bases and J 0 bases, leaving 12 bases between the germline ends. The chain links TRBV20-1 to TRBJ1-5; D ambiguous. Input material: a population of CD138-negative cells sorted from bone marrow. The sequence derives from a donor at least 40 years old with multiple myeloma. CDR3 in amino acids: CSARDARLNSNQPQHF. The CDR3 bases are TGCAGTGCTAGAGATGCAAGGTTAAATAGCAATCAGCCCCAGCATTTT.